A single sample is the source of the 23 T cell receptor beta chains below, sequenced in a study of OX40 agonist ivuxolimab in advanced cancers. Repertoires were generated with immunoSEQ multiplex PCR, while TCRdb's copy carries only in-frame clones and drops some. The sample has 75,000 to 100,000 clones, about 86% seen once; the top ten hold around 5.9%. Source: CD4+ or CD8+ T cells sorted from blood, taken in a trial of the OX40 agonist ivuxolimab. The receptor set was obtained from an adult with an advanced solid tumor such as melanoma, head and neck, liver or kidney cancer.

The gene calls are TRBV5-4 and TRBJ1-2, with unresolved D. Trimming shortened V by 4 bases and J by 8 bases, and 15 bases separated the two germline ends. The germline V gene encodes CDR1 SGHNT and CDR2 YYREEE (reference sequence). The CDR3 covers 13 residues. In nucleotides, the CDR3 is TGTGCCAGCAGCCCCGGGCTTTCAGGCGGCTACACCTTC. This encodes CASSPGLSGGYTF.

The sample holds one count of this clone. This chain links TRBV7-2 with TRBJ2-3; D gene unclear. From germline, CDR1 is SGHTA and CDR2 FQGNSA. V was trimmed by 3 bases and J by 4 bases, leaving 11 bases between them. The CDR3 runs 14 residues. CDR3 protein: CASSFHAAADTQYF. CDR3 in DNA: TGTGCCAGCAGCTTCCATGCCGCGGCAGATACGCAGTATTTT.

V usage is TRBV2 and J usage is TRBJ2-5; 8 bases fit TRBD1. Trimming took 4 bases from V and 3 from J; bases not matched to a gene: 1. The CDR3 length is 13 residues. Per the germline V gene, CDR1 is SNHLY and CDR2 is FYNNEI. The CDR3 nucleotides read TGTGCCAGCAGTGTGGACAGGGAAGAGACCCAGTACTTC. Residues: CASSVDREETQYF.

This rearrangement joins TRBV7-3 to TRBJ2-3; D is possibly TRBD1 (5 bases). The CDR3 is 15 amino acids. The germline gives CDR1 SGHTA, CDR2 FQGTGA. V lost 2 bases and J 2 bases, leaving 11 bases between the germline ends. CDR3 bases: TGTGCCAGCAGCTTAGGACACGGGTACACAGATACGCAGTATTTT. Protein: CASSLGHGYTDTQYF.

The rearrangement uses TRBV5-6 and TRBJ2-5; no clear D. The CDR3 spans 11 residues. The germline CDR1 and CDR2 sequences are SGHDT and YYEEEE. V was pared by 5 bases and J by 4 bases, with 6 bases between. The CDR3: CASSSGETQYF. The CDR3 bases are TGTGCCAGCAGTTCAGGAGAGACCCAGTACTTC. Based on the CDR3 plus reference TRBV5-6 and TRBJ2-5, the full variable domain is DAGVTQSPTHLIKTRGQQVTLRCSPKSGHDTVSWYQQALGQGPQFIFQYYEEEERQRGNFPDRFSGHQFPNYSSELNVNALLLGDSALYLCASSSGETQYFGPGTRLLVL.

This clone has a single count. The gene calls are TRBV27 and TRBJ2-5; 8 bases are a match to TRBD1. The length of the CDR3 is 16 residues. V lost 1 base and J lost 7; bases outside the gene matches: 11. Germline lookup yields CDR1 MNHEY and CDR2 SMNVEV (reference sequence). The CDR3 DNA reads TGTGCCAGCAGTTTATGGGGGACAGGCGGTGGAGGGACCCAGTACTTC. It is translated as CASSLWGTGGGGTQYF.

On this clone itself: This sample also contains other DNA sequences that code for the same CDR3. The chain has TRBV18 and TRBJ1-1; D remains ambiguous. Looked up from germline, CDR1 is KGHSH and CDR2 is LQKENI. The CDR3 runs to 13 residues. V was trimmed by 3 bases and J by 1 base, leaving 6 bases between them. This CDR3 is CASSPTANTEAFF. The CDR3 region has the DNA TGTGCCAGCTCACCGACTGCGAACACTGAAGCTTTCTTT.

This sequence joins TRBV19 and TRBJ2-5; possible D gene TRBD1, 6 bases. Germline V gene data show CDR1 as LNHDA and CDR2 as SQIVND (reference sequence). The CDR3 contains 14 residues. V was trimmed by 5 bases and J by 5 bases, leaving 15 bases between them. CDR3 DNA: TGTGCCAGTAGTCCGAGGACAGACCGGGAGACCCAGTACTTC. Protein product: CASSPRTDRETQYF.

This clone came up a few times. V usage is TRBV5-5 and J usage is TRBJ1-1; D remains unclear. V was clipped by 4 bases and J by 0 bases, with 16 bases between them. CDR3 length: 16 amino acids. CDR1 is SGHKS and CDR2 is YYEKEE in the germline V gene (reference sequence). CDR3 amino acids: CASSQPLRTMNTEAFF. In DNA, the CDR3 is TGTGCCAGCAGCCAGCCACTGAGAACCATGAACACTGAAGCTTTCTTT.

The chain uses TRBV30 and TRBJ1-2; maybe TRBD1 (6 bases). Germline V lookup: CDR1 GTSNPN, CDR2 SVGIG (reference sequence). The V end lost 0 bases, the J end lost 7 bases, and 12 bases lay between the germline ends. This CDR3 spans 13 amino acids. For the CDR3, the DNA is TGTGCCTGGAGTGTGGGGGGCGGAGGTGGCTACACCTTC. Its translation is CAWSVGGGGGYTF.

The CDR3 spells CASSKSLNNEQFF. The CDR3 DNA is TGTGCCAGCAGTAAGTCCCTCAACAATGAGCAGTTCTTC. The V gene is TRBV6-1, the J gene TRBJ2-1; D ambiguous. This CDR3 is 13 amino acids long. V lost 5 bases and J lost 5, with 10 bases in between. CDR1 is MNHNS and CDR2 is SASEGT in the germline V gene.

The gene calls are TRBV11-2 and TRBJ1-4; no clear D gene. The CDR3 runs to 14 residues. CDR1 is SGHAT and CDR2 is FQNNGV in the germline V gene. Trimming stripped 2 bases from V and 5 bases from J, with 9 bases between. CDR3 nucleotide sequence: TGTGCCAGCAGCTTAATCCCTGGGAATGAAAAACTGTTTTTT. Translated, it gives CASSLIPGNEKLFF.

V usage is TRBV6-5 and J usage is TRBJ2-7, with TRBD2 matching over 7 bases. The J segment lost 3 bases and the V segment lost 7 bases, leaving 12 bases of the junction unmatched. CDR3 length: 15 residues. Germline V CDR1 and CDR2: MNHEY, SVGAGI. The CDR3 here is CASTNWGGTYYEQYF. The CDR3 DNA sequence: TGTGCCAGCACTAACTGGGGGGGAACCTACTACGAGCAGTACTTC.

This chain uses TRBV7-2 with TRBJ2-5, with 9 positions matching TRBD1. The CDR3 spans 14 residues. Germline CDR1 reads SGHTA; CDR2 reads FQGNSA. V was clipped by 5 bases and J by 4 bases; unmatched bases: 5. CDR3 DNA sequence: TGTGCCAGCAGCCTGCACAGGGGGCTAGAGACCCAGTACTTC. Translating it yields CASSLHRGLETQYF. Variable domain in full (rest from reference TRBV7-2 and TRBJ2-5): GAGVSQSPSNKVTEKGKDVELRCDPISGHTALYWYRQSLGQGLEFLIYFQGNSAPDKSGLPSDRFSAERTGGSVSTLTIQRTQQEDSAVYLCASSLHRGLETQYFGPGTRLLVL.

This clone was found once. The rearrangement uses TRBV5-4 and TRBJ1-4; TRBD1 is a possible D gene (5 bases). V lost 4 bases to trimming and J lost 6 bases, with 10 bases between them. The CDR3 runs to 13 residues. Germline lookup yields CDR1 SGHNT and CDR2 YYREEE (reference sequence). This chain's CDR3 is CASSPGPDEKLFF. As DNA, the CDR3 is TGTGCCAGCAGCCCGGGACCGGATGAAAAACTGTTTTTT. The entire variable domain, with the rest obtained from reference TRBV5-4 and TRBJ1-4, is as follows: ETGVTQSPTHLIKTRGQQVTLRCSSQSGHNTVSWYQQALGQGPQFIFQYYREEENGRGNFPPRFSGLQFPNYSSELNVNALELDDSALYLCASSPGPDEKLFFGSGTQLSVL.

The V and J genes are TRBV19 and TRBJ2-1; tentative D call: TRBD1 (5 bases). Per the germline V gene, CDR1 is LNHDA and CDR2 is SQIVND (reference sequence). With 0 bases removed from V and 9 bases from J, the gap between germline ends came to 15 bases. The CDR3 has 15 residues. The CDR3 sequence is CASSIDRQGRGEQFF. The CDR3 coding sequence is TGTGCCAGTAGTATAGATCGGCAGGGAAGGGGTGAGCAGTTCTTC.

This rearrangement joins TRBV9 to TRBJ2-5; possibly TRBD1 for D (6 bases). Trimming shortened V by 0 bases and J by 5 bases, and 17 bases separated the two germline ends. The CDR3 runs 16 residues. Germline CDR1 and CDR2: SGDLS and YYNGEE. DNA for the CDR3: TGTGCCAGCAGCGTAGTCCCTCAGGGGCGCGGTGAGACCCAGTACTTC. This sequence encodes CASSVVPQGRGETQYF.

The chain recombines TRBV6-1 with TRBJ2-7; 8 nucleotides match TRBD1. Germline-derived CDR1 and CDR2 are MNHNS and SASEGT. The V gene end was trimmed by 3 bases and the J gene end by 5 bases; junction bases not matched to a gene: 3. This CDR3 has 13 amino acids. The CDR3 region has the DNA TGTGCCAGCAGTGACAGGGGGCTTAACGAGCAGTACTTC. Encoded protein: CASSDRGLNEQYF.

This chain joins TRBV30 and TRBJ1-1, with TRBD1 identical over 8 bases. The germline V gene encodes CDR1 GTSNPN and CDR2 SVGIG (reference sequence). The CDR3 runs 16 residues. The trim removed 1 base at V and 1 base at J, leaving 8 bases unmatched. For the CDR3, the DNA is TGTGCCTGGAGTGGCAATTCCGGGACAGGGAACACTGAAGCTTTCTTT. This gives the protein CAWSGNSGTGNTEAFF.

The chain links TRBV30 to TRBJ2-5; maybe TRBD1 (5 bases). The germline V and J ends were trimmed by 8 bases and 4 bases, with 11 bases remaining between them. This CDR3 is 11 amino acids long. Germline lookup yields CDR1 GTSNPN and CDR2 SVGIG (reference sequence). In nucleotides, the CDR3 is TGTGCCGCTCAGGGCGGAGAGACCCAGTACTTC. Translated, it gives CAAQGGETQYF.

The rearrangement joins TRBV2 to TRBJ2-1; no clear D gene. The CDR3 consists of 11 residues. Germline CDR1 and CDR2: SNHLY and FYNNEI. V lost 7 bases, J lost 5 bases, and 6 bases lay in between. For the CDR3, the DNA is TGTGCCAGCAACATAGACAATGAGCAGTTCTTC. Its protein is CASNIDNEQFF.

This chain uses TRBV9 with TRBJ2-5; possibly TRBD1 or TRBD2 for D (6 bases each). Germline loops: CDR1 SGDLS, CDR2 YYNGEE. CDR3 length: 15 residues. Trimming removed 0 bases from V and 1 base from J, with 10 bases in between. The CDR3 DNA reads TGTGCCAGCAGCGTAGATCCGGGGGCCCAAGAGACCCAGTACTTC. Translating it yields CASSVDPGAQETQYF.

This chain connects TRBV6-4 to TRBJ1-2; D is possibly TRBD1 (5 bases). Germline V CDR1 and CDR2: MRHNA, SNTAGT. Trimming removed 3 bases from V and 8 bases from J, with 16 bases in between. The CDR3 has 14 amino acids. CDR3 nucleotides: TGTGCCAGCAGTGAGGGTCAGGGATTGAGAGGCTACACCTTC. It is translated as CASSEGQGLRGYTF.